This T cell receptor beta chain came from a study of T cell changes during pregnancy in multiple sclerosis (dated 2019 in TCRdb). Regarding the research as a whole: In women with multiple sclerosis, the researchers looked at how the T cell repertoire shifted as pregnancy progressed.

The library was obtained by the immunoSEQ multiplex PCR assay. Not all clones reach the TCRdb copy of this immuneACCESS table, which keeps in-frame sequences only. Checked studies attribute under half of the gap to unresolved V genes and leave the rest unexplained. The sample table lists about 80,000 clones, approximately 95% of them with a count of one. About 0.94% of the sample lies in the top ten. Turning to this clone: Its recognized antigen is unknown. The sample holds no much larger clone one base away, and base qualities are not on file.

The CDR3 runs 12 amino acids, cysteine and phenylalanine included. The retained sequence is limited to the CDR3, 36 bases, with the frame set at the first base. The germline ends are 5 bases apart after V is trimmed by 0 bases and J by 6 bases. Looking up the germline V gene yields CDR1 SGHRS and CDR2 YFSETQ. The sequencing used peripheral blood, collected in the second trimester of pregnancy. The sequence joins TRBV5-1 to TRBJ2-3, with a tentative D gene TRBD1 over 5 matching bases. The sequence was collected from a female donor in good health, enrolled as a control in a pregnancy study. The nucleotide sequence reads TGCGCCAGCAGCTTGGAGGGGGATACGCAGTATTTT. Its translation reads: CASSLEGDTQYF.